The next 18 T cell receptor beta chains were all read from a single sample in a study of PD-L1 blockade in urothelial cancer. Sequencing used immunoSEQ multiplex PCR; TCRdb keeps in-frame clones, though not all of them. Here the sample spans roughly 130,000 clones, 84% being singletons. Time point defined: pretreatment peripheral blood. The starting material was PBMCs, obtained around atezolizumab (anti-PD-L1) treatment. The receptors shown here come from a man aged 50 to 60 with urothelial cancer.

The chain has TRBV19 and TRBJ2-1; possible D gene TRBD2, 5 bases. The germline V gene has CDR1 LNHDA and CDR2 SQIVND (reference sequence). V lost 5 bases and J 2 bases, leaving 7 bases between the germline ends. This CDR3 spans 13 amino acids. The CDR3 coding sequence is TGTGCCAGTAGTTTGCGGGCCTACAATGAGCAGTTCTTC. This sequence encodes CASSLRAYNEQFF.

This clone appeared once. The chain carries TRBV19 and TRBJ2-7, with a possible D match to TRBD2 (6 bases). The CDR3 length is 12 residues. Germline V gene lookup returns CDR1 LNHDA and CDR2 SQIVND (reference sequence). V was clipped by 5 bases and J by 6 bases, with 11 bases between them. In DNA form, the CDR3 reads TGTGCCAGTAGTTCGCGGGACCGCGAGCAGTACTTC. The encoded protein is CASSSRDREQYF.

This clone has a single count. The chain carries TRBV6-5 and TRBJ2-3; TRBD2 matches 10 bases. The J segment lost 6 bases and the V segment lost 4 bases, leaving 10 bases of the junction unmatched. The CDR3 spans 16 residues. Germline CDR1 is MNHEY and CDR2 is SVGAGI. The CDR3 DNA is TGTGCCAGCAGTTCCAACCTAGCGGGAGAATTGGATACGCAGTATTTT. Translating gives CASSSNLAGELDTQYF.

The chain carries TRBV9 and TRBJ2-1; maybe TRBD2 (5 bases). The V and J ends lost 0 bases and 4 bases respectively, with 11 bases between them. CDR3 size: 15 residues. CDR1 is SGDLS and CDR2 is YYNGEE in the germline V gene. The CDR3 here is CASSVAGNEYNEQFF. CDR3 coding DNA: TGTGCCAGCAGCGTAGCCGGGAACGAATACAATGAGCAGTTCTTC.

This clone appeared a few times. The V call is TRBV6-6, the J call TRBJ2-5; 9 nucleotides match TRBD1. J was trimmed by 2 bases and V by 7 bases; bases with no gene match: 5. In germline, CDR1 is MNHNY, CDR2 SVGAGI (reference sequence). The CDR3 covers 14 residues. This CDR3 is CASKGTGKQETQYF. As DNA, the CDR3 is TGTGCCAGCAAAGGGACAGGGAAACAAGAGACCCAGTACTTC.

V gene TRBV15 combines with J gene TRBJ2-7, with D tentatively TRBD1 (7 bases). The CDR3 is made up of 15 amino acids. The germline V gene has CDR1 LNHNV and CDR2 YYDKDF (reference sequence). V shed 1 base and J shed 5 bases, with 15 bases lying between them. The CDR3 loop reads CATSRAWQGGDEQYF. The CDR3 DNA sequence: TGTGCCACCAGCAGAGCGTGGCAGGGGGGCGACGAGCAGTACTTC.

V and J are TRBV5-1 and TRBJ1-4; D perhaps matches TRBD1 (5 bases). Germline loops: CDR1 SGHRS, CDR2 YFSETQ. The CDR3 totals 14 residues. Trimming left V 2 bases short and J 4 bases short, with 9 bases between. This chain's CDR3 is CASSLWGLNEKLFF. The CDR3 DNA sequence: TGCGCCAGCAGCTTATGGGGCCTTAATGAAAAACTGTTTTTT. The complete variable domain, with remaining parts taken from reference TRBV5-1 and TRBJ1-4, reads KAGVTQTPRYLIKTRGQQVTLSCSPISGHRSVSWYQQTPGQGLQFLFEYFSETQRNKGNFPGRFSGRQFSNSRSEMNVSTLELGDSALYLCASSLWGLNEKLFFGSGTQLSVL.

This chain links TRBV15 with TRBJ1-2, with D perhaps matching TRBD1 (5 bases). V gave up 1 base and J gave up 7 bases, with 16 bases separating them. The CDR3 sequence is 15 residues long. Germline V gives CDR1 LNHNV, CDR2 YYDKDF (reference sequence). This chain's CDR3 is CATSRVTARSGGYTF. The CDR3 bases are TGTGCCACCAGCAGAGTGACAGCTCGGTCCGGTGGCTACACCTTC.

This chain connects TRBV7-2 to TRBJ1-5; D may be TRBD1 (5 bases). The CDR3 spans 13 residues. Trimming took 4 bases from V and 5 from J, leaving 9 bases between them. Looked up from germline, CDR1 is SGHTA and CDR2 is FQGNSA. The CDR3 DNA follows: TGTGCCAGCAGCTCGCAGGGCGATCAGCCCCAGCATTTT. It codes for CASSSQGDQPQHF.

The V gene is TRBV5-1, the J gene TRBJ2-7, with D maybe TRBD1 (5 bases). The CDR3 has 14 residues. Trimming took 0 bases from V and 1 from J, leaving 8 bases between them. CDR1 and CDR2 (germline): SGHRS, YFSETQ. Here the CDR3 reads CASSLGGQSYEQYF. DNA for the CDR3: TGCGCCAGCAGCTTGGGGGGCCAATCCTACGAGCAGTACTTC.

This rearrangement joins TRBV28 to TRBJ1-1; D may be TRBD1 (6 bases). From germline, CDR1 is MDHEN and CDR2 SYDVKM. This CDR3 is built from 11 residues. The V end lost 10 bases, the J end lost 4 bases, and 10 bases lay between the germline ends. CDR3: CATRGSTEAFF. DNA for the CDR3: TGTGCCACAAGGGGGAGCACTGAAGCTTTCTTT.

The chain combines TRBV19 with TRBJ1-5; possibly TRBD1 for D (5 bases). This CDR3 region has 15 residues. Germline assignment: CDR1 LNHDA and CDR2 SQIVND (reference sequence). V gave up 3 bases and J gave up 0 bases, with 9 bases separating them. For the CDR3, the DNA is TGTGCCAGTAGTATGAGACAGCATAGCAATCAGCCCCAGCATTTT. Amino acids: CASSMRQHSNQPQHF.

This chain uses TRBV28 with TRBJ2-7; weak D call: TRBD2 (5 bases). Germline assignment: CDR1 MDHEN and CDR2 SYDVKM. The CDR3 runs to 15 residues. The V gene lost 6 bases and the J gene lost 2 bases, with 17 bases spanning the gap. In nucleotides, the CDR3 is TGTGCCAGCAGCCCCGGAGGCCGCCAGGCCTACGAGCAGTACTTC. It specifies CASSPGGRQAYEQYF.

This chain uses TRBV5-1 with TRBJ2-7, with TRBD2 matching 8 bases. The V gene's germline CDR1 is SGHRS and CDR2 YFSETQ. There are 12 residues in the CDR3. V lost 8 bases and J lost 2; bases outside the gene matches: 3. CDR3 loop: CASRAGAYEQYF. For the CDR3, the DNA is TGCGCCAGTCGAGCGGGAGCCTACGAGCAGTACTTC.

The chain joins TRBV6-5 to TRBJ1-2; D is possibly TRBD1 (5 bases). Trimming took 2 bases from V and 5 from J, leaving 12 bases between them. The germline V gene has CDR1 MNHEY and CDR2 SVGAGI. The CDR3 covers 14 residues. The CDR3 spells CASSYLPGMYGYTF. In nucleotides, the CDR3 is TGTGCCAGCAGTTACCTGCCAGGGATGTATGGCTACACCTTC.

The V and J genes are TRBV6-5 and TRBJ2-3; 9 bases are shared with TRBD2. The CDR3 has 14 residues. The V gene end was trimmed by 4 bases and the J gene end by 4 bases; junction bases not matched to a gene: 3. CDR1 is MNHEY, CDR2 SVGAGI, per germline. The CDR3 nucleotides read TGTGCCAGCAGTTTTAGCGGGAGACCAGATACGCAGTATTTT. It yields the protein CASSFSGRPDTQYF.

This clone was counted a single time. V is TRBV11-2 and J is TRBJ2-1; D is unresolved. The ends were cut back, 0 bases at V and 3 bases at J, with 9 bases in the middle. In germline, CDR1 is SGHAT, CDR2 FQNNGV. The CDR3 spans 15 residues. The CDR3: CASSLDLSGYNEQFF. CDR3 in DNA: TGTGCCAGCAGCTTAGATCTCAGTGGCTACAATGAGCAGTTCTTC.

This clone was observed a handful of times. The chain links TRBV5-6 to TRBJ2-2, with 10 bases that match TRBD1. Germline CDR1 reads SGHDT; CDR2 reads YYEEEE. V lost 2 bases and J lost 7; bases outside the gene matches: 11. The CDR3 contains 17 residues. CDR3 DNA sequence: TGTGCCAGCAGCTTCTGGGGGACAGGGGCGTCGGTCGGGGAGCTGTTTTTT. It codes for CASSFWGTGASVGELFF.